This T cell receptor (beta chain) appears in the sequencing data of a study of T cells after posttransplantation cyclophosphamide. General study findings and limits: Recipient CMV seropositivity and CMV reactivation strongly tracked TRB clonality.

Data came from immunoSEQ multiplex PCR; TCRdb stores just in-frame clones and leaves some out. Captured here are some 39,000 clones, none seen once; the top ten comprise 1% to 1.5%. J gave up 4 bases and V 4 bases, and 9 bases lay outside the gene matches. Germline values: CDR1 GTSNPN, CDR2 SVGIG (reference sequence). The CDR3 is made up of 14 amino acids. Worth noting for this clone: Its antigen remains unidentified.

The TCR was taken from a girl aged 10 to 17 in good health, CMV-negative, and a related stem cell transplant donor. The material sequenced was PBMCs. This rearrangement joins TRBV30 to TRBJ2-5, with 7 nucleotides matching TRBD2. The CDR3 nucleotides read TGTGCCTGGAACTCGCGGGGGATGGGAGAGACCCAGTACTTC. Encoded protein: CAWNSRGMGETQYF.